These 25 T cell receptor beta chains were sequenced from one sample in a study of shared clonotypes between healthy human individuals. TCRdb's table, derived via immunoSEQ multiplex PCR, lists solely in-frame clones and lacks some. The data contain about 680,000 clones, around four fifths of them seen just once; the ten biggest clones take up more than 1.5%. The specimen sequenced was memory CD4+ T cells sorted from blood. Subset in this sample: CD45RA-negative fraction. The receptors derive from a woman in her twenties or thirties in good health.

This clone appeared a single time. The gene calls are TRBV10-3 and TRBJ2-1; D unresolved. The CDR3 sequence is 14 residues long. V shed 7 bases and J shed 3 bases, with 13 bases lying between them. Germline values: CDR1 ENHRY, CDR2 SYGVKD. The CDR3 sequence: CAIKDPSVYNEQFF. In DNA form, the CDR3 reads TGTGCCATCAAGGACCCTTCCGTCTACAATGAGCAGTTCTTC.

The CDR3 DNA reads as TGTGCCAGCAGTGACCAATGGTTGGCGAACACTGAAGCTTTCTTT. This encodes CASSDQWLANTEAFF. The rearrangement joins TRBV6-1 to TRBJ1-1, with D unclear. The CDR3 sequence is 15 residues long. V lost 3 bases and J 1 base, leaving 12 bases between the germline ends. Per the germline V gene, CDR1 is MNHNS and CDR2 is SASEGT.

The chain carries TRBV5-1 and TRBJ2-1, with 12 bases matching TRBD2. From germline, CDR1 is SGHRS and CDR2 YFSETQ. This CDR3 spans 18 amino acids. The V gene end was trimmed by 0 bases and the J gene end by 8 bases; junction bases not matched to a gene: 12. CDR3 sequence reads: CASSLAGRTSGKVDEQFF. The CDR3 DNA is TGCGCCAGCAGCTTGGCCGGAAGGACTAGCGGGAAGGTCGATGAGCAGTTCTTC.

This chain connects TRBV19 to TRBJ2-1; TRBD2 matches at 7 bases. The CDR3 runs 17 residues. After removal of 1 base from V and 5 bases from J, the junction contained 11 bases not matched to a gene. The germline V gene has CDR1 LNHDA and CDR2 SQIVND (reference sequence). CDR3 in amino acids: CASSIGWGSGTNNEQFF. In DNA form, the CDR3 reads TGTGCCAGTAGTATAGGGTGGGGGAGCGGGACGAACAATGAGCAGTTCTTC.

The chain couples TRBV5-1 to TRBJ2-1, with a tentative D call TRBD2 (6 bases). The CDR3 is 15 amino acids. V lost 0 bases and J lost 3, with 10 bases in between. Germline lookup yields CDR1 SGHRS and CDR2 YFSETQ. The CDR3 DNA reads as TGCGCCAGCAGCTTGGCTTCGGGGGTCTACAATGAGCAGTTCTTC. Protein sequence: CASSLASGVYNEQFF.

The rearrangement joins TRBV10-3 to TRBJ2-2, with 8 bases identical to TRBD2. The CDR3 consists of 15 residues. Trimming cost V 7 bases and J 5 bases; bases outside gene matches: 9. CDR1 ENHRY and CDR2 SYGVKD come from the germline V gene. The CDR3 sequence: CAIKGSAGGTGELFF. In DNA, the CDR3 is TGTGCCATCAAGGGTTCCGCGGGAGGAACCGGGGAGCTGTTTTTT.

In this sample, this clone turned up once. The chain combines TRBV11-2 with TRBJ2-5; 8 bases are shared with TRBD2. This CDR3 comprises 16 residues. Germline CDR1 is SGHAT and CDR2 is FQNNGV. V shed 5 bases, J shed 0 bases, and the junction held 8 bases outside the gene matches. The DNA for the CDR3 is TGTGCCAGCAGCCCCCGGGCTAGCGGGTACCAAGAGACCCAGTACTTC. This sequence encodes CASSPRASGYQETQYF.

The rearrangement uses TRBV18 and TRBJ2-3, with D possibly matching TRBD2 (6 bases). The CDR3 is made up of 15 amino acids. Germline CDR1 and CDR2: KGHSH and LQKENI. The germline V and J ends were trimmed by 3 bases and 0 bases, with 10 bases remaining between them. CDR3 in amino acids: CASSPGGLSTDTQYF. The DNA of the CDR3 is TGTGCCAGCTCACCTGGGGGACTGAGCACAGATACGCAGTATTTT.

The V and J genes are TRBV7-3 and TRBJ2-2; D is undetermined. The V gene's germline CDR1 is SGHTA and CDR2 FQGTGA. This CDR3 comprises 13 residues. Trimming stripped 1 base from V and 6 bases from J, with 6 bases between. The CDR3 bases are TGTGCCAGCAGCTTAATGAGACCCGGGGAGCTGTTTTTT. It is translated as CASSLMRPGELFF. Filled out from reference TRBV7-3 and TRBJ2-2, the complete variable domain reads GAGVSQTPSNKVTEKGKYVELRCDPISGHTALYWYRQSLGQGPEFLIYFQGTGAADDSGLPNDRFFAVRPEGSVSTLKIQRTERGDSAVYLCASSLMRPGELFFGEGSRLTVL.

The genes are TRBV11-2 and TRBJ2-2; D assignment may be TRBD1 or TRBD2 (5 bases each). Trimming cost V 5 bases and J 6 bases, with 16 bases left between them. Looked up from germline, CDR1 is SGHAT and CDR2 is FQNNGV. The CDR3 runs 15 residues. In DNA form, the CDR3 reads TGTGCCAGCAGCCTCGGGACCCCCTTTGCCGGGGAGCTGTTTTTT. This encodes CASSLGTPFAGELFF.

The rearrangement joins TRBV9 to TRBJ1-4; the D is unclear. CDR3 size: 17 residues. The ends were cut back, 0 bases at V and 2 bases at J, with 14 bases in the middle. The germline V gene encodes CDR1 SGDLS and CDR2 YYNGEE. The CDR3 nucleotides read TGTGCCAGCAGCGTAGGAGCCCTCAGCACCACTAATGAAAAACTGTTTTTT. It codes for CASSVGALSTTNEKLFF.

The chain couples TRBV10-3 to TRBJ2-7; TRBD1 matches at 7 bases. Looked up from germline, CDR1 is ENHRY and CDR2 is SYGVKD. There are 15 residues in the CDR3. J was trimmed by 4 bases and V by 3 bases; bases with no gene match: 9. The CDR3 spells CAISDPGTATYEQYF. The CDR3 DNA is TGTGCCATCAGTGACCCCGGGACAGCTACTTACGAGCAGTACTTC.

This chain connects TRBV6-1 to TRBJ2-3; D unresolved. CDR1 MNHNS and CDR2 SASEGT come from the germline V gene. Between the trimmed V and J ends, which lost 6 bases and 0 bases, there was a span of 13 bases. This CDR3 contains 15 residues. CDR3 DNA sequence: TGTGCCAGCAGCGGCGGCTTCTCTAGCACAGATACGCAGTATTTT. Its protein is CASSGGFSSTDTQYF.

The rearrangement links TRBV25-1 to TRBJ1-3, with 7 bases fitting TRBD1. J gave up 2 bases and V 3 bases, and 4 bases lay outside the gene matches. The CDR3 covers 15 residues. CDR1 is MGHDK and CDR2 is SYGVNS in the germline V gene. CDR3 sequence: CASSDPGGTGNTIYF. The CDR3 region has the DNA TGTGCCAGCAGTGACCCAGGGGGGACTGGAAACACCATATATTTT.

The table lists this clone with a few counts. The rearrangement links TRBV6-6 to TRBJ2-7; TRBD2 is a possible D gene (6 bases). Per germline, CDR1 MNHNY and CDR2 SVGAGI (reference sequence). Trimming shortened V by 8 bases and J by 0 bases, and 14 bases separated the two germline ends. The CDR3 contains 14 residues. The CDR3 loop is CASCRLASSYEQYF. For the CDR3, the DNA is TGTGCCAGCTGTAGGCTAGCGAGCTCCTACGAGCAGTACTTC.

The chain joins TRBV7-8 to TRBJ2-7, with 7 nucleotides matching TRBD2. Looked up from germline, CDR1 is SGHVS and CDR2 is FQNEAQ. The CDR3 sequence is 14 residues long. Unmatched junction bases numbered 3, after V lost 0 bases and J lost 4 bases. The CDR3 spells CASSLAGTTYEQYF. CDR3 bases: TGTGCCAGCAGCTTAGCCGGGACTACGTACGAGCAGTACTTC.

On this clone itself: This may come from a read error, since a much larger clone is one base off. The rearrangement joins TRBV6-5 to TRBJ1-5, with D unresolved. The ends were cut back, 5 bases at V and 3 bases at J, with 8 bases in the middle. This CDR3 spans 13 amino acids. Germline loops: CDR1 MNHEY, CDR2 SVGAGI. The CDR3 loop reads CASSLYPNQPQHF. CDR3 nucleotide sequence: TGTGCCAGCAGTCTTTACCCCAATCAGCCCCAGCATTTT.

A few counts support this clone. V and J are TRBV7-8 and TRBJ2-7; no definite D call. The V gene's germline CDR1 is SGHVS and CDR2 FQNEAQ. This CDR3 contains 13 residues. V was cut by 5 bases and J by 4 bases, with 12 bases left in between. CDR3 loop: CASSIPGHYEQYF. CDR3 nucleotides: TGTGCCAGCAGCATTCCGGGTCATTACGAGCAGTACTTC.

This clone has just a few counts. The chain recombines TRBV7-8 with TRBJ2-7; a possible D gene is TRBD1 (6 bases). Germline V lookup: CDR1 SGHVS, CDR2 FQNEAQ. The CDR3 totals 15 residues. Between the trimmed V and J ends, which lost 1 base and 7 bases, there was a span of 17 bases. The DNA for the CDR3 is TGTGCCAGCAGCTTAGAAGGGGGAATCCCGGTTGAGCAGTACTTC. This encodes CASSLEGGIPVEQYF.

This rearrangement joins TRBV19 to TRBJ1-5; 11 nucleotides match TRBD1. With V trimmed by 4 bases and J by 0 bases, 8 bases remained unmatched. Germline CDR1 LNHDA, CDR2 SQIVND (reference sequence). This CDR3 is built from 18 residues. The CDR3 DNA reads TGTGCCAGTAGTAAGGGACAGGGGGTTGGCTATAGCAATCAGCCCCAGCATTTT. This encodes CASSKGQGVGYSNQPQHF.

A few counts support this clone. V and J are TRBV18 and TRBJ2-1; weak D call: TRBD2 (6 bases). CDR1 and CDR2 (germline): KGHSH, LQKENI. Trimming cost V 1 base and J 8 bases, with 15 bases left between them. This CDR3 is 15 amino acids long. The CDR3 DNA reads as TGTGCCAGCTCACCACGTACGGGAGTTGTCGATGAGCAGTTCTTC. Protein sequence: CASSPRTGVVDEQFF.

This chain joins TRBV7-7 and TRBJ2-2; possibly TRBD2 for D (6 bases). Between the trimmed V and J ends, which lost 1 base and 6 bases, there was a span of 15 bases. CDR3 length: 16 residues. Germline V lookup: CDR1 SSHAT, CDR2 FNYEAQ (reference sequence). CDR3 sequence: CASSLGGGKGSGELFF. CDR3 in DNA: TGTGCCAGCAGCTTAGGCGGCGGGAAAGGATCCGGGGAGCTGTTTTTT. The full variable domain, rest sourced from reference TRBV7-7 and TRBJ2-2, is GAGVSQSPRYKVTKRGQDVTLRCDPISSHATLYWYQQALGQGPEFLTYFNYEAQPDKSGLPSDRFSAERPEGSISTLTIQRTEQRDSAMYRCASSLGGGKGSGELFFGEGSRLTVL.

The V and J genes are TRBV6-5 and TRBJ2-7, with 9 nucleotides matching TRBD1. Germline V gives CDR1 MNHEY, CDR2 SVGAGI. The CDR3 spans 13 residues. With 2 bases clipped from V and 5 bases from J, the junction kept 1 base outside the gene matches. The CDR3 protein is CASSYDRGDEQYF. The CDR3 DNA is TGTGCCAGCAGTTACGACAGGGGGGACGAGCAGTACTTC.

This chain connects TRBV19 to TRBJ2-5, with 10 nucleotides matching TRBD1. The germline V gene encodes CDR1 LNHDA and CDR2 SQIVND (reference sequence). The V gene end was trimmed by 4 bases and the J gene end by 5 bases; junction bases not matched to a gene: 4. The CDR3 is 14 residues long. CDR3 bases: TGTGCCAGTAGTAGGGACAGGGGCGGTGAGACCCAGTACTTC. Protein: CASSRDRGGETQYF.

In the case of this clone: Other DNA sequences from this sample encode an identical CDR3 as well. The chain uses TRBV5-1 and TRBJ1-1; D gene ambiguous. The germline V and J ends were trimmed by 0 bases and 0 bases, with 6 bases remaining between them. This CDR3 is built from 14 residues. CDR1 is SGHRS and CDR2 is YFSETQ in the germline V gene. This chain's CDR3 is CASSLDGLNTEAFF. DNA for the CDR3: TGCGCCAGCAGCTTGGATGGGCTGAACACTGAAGCTTTCTTT.